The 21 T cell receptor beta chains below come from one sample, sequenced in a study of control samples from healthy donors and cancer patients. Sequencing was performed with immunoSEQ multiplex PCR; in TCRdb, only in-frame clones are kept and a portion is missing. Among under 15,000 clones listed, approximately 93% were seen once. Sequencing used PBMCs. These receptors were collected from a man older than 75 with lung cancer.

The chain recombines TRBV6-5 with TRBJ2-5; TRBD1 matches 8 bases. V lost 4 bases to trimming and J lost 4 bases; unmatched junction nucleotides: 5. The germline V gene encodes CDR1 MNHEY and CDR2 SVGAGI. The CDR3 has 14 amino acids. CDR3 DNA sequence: TGTGCCAGCAGTTCCGGACAGGGCGGAGAGACCCAGTACTTC. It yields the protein CASSSGQGGETQYF.

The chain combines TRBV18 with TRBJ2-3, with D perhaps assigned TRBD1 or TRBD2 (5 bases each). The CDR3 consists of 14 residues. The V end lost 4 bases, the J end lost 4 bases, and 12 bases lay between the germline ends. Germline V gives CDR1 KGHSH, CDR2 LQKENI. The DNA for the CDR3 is TGTGCCAGCTCACGGAACCTGGGGGCAGATACGCAGTATTTT. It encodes CASSRNLGADTQYF.

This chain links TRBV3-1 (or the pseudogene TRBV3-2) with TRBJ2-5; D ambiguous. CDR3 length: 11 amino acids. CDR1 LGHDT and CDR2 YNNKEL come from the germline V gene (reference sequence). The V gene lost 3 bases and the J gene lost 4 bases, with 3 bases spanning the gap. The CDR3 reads CASSHRETQYF. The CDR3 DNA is TGTGCCAGCAGCCATCGAGAGACCCAGTACTTC.

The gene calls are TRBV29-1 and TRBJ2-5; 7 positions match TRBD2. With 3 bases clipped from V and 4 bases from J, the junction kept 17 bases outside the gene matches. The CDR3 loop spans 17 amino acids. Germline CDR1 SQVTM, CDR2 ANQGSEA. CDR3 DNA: TGCAGCGTTGACTCGGAGTGGGGGAGGGGACGCAGAGAGACCCAGTACTTC. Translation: CSVDSEWGRGRRETQYF.

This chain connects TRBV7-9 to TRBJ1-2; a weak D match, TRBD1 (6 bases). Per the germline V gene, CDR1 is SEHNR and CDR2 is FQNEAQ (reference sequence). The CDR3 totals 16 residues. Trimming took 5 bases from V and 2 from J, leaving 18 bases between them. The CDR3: CASSPEIDRMNYGYTF. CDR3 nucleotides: TGTGCCAGCAGCCCGGAGATTGACAGGATGAACTATGGCTACACCTTC.

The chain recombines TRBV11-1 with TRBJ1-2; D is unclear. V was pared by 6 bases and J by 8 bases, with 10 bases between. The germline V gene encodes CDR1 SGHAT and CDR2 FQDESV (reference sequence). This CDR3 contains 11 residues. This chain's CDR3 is CASSSQWGYTF. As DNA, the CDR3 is TGTGCCAGCAGTTCGCAGTGGGGCTACACCTTC.

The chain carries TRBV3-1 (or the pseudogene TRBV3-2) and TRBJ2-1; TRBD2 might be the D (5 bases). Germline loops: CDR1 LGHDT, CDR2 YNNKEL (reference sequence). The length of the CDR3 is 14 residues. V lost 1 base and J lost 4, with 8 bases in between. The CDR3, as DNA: TGTGCCAGCAGCCAAGCACTAGGATACAATGAGCAGTTCTTC. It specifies CASSQALGYNEQFF.

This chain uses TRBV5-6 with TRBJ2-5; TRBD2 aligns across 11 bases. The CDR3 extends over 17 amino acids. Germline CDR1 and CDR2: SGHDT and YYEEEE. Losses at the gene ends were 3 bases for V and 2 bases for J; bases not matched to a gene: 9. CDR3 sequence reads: CASSSTWGLAEQETQYF. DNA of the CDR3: TGTGCCAGCAGCTCCACCTGGGGACTAGCGGAGCAAGAGACCCAGTACTTC.

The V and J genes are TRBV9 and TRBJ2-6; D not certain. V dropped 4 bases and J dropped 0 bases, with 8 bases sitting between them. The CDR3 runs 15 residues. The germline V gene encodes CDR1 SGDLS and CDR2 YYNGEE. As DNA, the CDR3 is TGTGCCAGCAGCTCCAGTATCTCTGGGGCCAACGTCCTGACTTTC. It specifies CASSSSISGANVLTF. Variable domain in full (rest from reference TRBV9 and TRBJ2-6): DSGVTQTPKHLITATGQRVTLRCSPRSGDLSVYWYQQSLDQGLQFLIQYYNGEERAKGNILERFSAQQFPDLHSELNLSSLELGDSALYFCASSSSISGANVLTFGAGSRLTVL.

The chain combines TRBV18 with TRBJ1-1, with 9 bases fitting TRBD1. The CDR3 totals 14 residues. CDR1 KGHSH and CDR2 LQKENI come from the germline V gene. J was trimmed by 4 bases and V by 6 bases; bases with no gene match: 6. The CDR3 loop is CASSIDRGVTEAFF. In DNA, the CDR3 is TGTGCCAGCTCCATAGACAGGGGGGTCACTGAAGCTTTCTTT. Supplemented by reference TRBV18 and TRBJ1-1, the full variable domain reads NAGVMQNPRHLVRRRGQEARLRCSPMKGHSHVYWYRQLPEEGLKFMVYLQKENIIDESGMPKERFSAEFPKEGPSILRIQQVVRGDSAAYFCASSIDRGVTEAFFGQGTRLTVV.

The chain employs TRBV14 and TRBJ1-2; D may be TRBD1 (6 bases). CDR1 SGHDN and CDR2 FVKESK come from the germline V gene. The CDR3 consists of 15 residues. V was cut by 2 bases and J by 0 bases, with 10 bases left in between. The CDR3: CASSQNQGTNYGYTF. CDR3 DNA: TGTGCCAGCAGCCAAAACCAGGGGACTAACTATGGCTACACCTTC. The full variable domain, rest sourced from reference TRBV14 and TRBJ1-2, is EAGVTQFPSHSVIEKGQTVTLRCDPISGHDNLYWYRRVMGKEIKFLLHFVKESKQDESGMPNNRFLAERTGGTYSTLKVQPAELEDSGVYFCASSQNQGTNYGYTFGSGTRLTVV.

Here the CDR3 DNA reads TGTGCCAGCAGCCCTGGGACAGTAGATGGCTACACCTTC. It translates to CASSPGTVDGYTF. The chain uses TRBV3-1 (or the pseudogene TRBV3-2) and TRBJ1-2; 7 bases line up with TRBD1. The J segment lost 6 bases and the V segment lost 4 bases, leaving 5 bases of the junction unmatched. Germline V gene sequence: CDR1 LGHDT, CDR2 YNNKEL (reference sequence). The CDR3 loop spans 13 amino acids.

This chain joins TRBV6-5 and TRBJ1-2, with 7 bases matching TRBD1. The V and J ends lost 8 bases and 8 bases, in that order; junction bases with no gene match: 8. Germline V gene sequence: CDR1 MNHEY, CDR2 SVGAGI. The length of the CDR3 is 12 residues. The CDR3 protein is CASGQGVQGYTF. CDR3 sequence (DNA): TGTGCCAGCGGTCAGGGGGTACAAGGCTACACCTTC.

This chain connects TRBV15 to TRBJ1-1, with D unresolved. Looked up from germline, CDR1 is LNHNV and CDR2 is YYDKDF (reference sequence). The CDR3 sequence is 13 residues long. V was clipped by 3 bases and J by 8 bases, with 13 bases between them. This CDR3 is CATSRQTGTEAFF. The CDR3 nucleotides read TGTGCCACCAGCAGGCAAACGGGAACCGAAGCTTTCTTT.

CDR3 residues: CASSQTGEYNEQFF. In DNA, the CDR3 is TGTGCCAGCAGCCAAACGGGGGAATACAATGAGCAGTTCTTC. V usage is TRBV3-1 (or the pseudogene TRBV3-2) and J usage is TRBJ2-1; TRBD2 is a possible D gene (6 bases). This CDR3 has 14 residues. Looked up from germline, CDR1 is LGHDT and CDR2 is YNNKEL (reference sequence). Trimming took off 2 bases at V and 4 bases at J, with 9 bases between the two ends.

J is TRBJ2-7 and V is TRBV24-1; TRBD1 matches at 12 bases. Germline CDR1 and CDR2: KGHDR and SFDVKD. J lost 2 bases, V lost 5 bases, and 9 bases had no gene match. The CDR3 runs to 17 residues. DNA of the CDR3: TGTGCCACCAGTGCCTCCCGGGACAGGGGGCAGGCCTACGAGCAGTACTTC. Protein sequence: CATSASRDRGQAYEQYF.

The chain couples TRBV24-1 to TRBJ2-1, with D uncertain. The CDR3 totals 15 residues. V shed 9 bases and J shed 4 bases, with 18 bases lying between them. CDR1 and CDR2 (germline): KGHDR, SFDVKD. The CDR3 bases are TGTGCCACCGGACGTCCGGGCCCCGTATACAATGAGCAGTTCTTC. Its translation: CATGRPGPVYNEQFF.

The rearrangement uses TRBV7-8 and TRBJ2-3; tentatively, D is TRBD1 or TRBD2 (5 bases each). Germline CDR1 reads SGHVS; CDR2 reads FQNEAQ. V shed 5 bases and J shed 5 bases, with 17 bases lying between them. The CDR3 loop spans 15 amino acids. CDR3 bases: TGTGCCAGCAGCACAAGGTCGGGGCTGGAAGATACGCAGTATTTT. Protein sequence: CASSTRSGLEDTQYF.

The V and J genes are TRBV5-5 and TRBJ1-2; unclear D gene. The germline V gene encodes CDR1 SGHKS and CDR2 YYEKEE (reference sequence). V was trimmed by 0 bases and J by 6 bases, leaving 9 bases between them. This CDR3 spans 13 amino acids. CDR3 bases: TGTGCCAGCAGCTTGGGAGGGAGCGATGGCTACACCTTC. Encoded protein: CASSLGGSDGYTF.

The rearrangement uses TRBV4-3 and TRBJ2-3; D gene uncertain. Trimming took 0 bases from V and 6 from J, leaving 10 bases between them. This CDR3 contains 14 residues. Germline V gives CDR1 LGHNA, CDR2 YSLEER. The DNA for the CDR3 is TGCGCCAGCAGCCAAGAACCCATCGCGGATACGCAGTATTTT. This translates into CASSQEPIADTQYF.

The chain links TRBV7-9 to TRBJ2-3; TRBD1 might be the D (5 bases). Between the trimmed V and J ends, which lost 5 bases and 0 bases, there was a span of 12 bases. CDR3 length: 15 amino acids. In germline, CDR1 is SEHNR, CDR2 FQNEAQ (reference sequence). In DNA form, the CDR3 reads TGTGCCAGCAGCGCAGGTGGGGCAAGCACAGATACGCAGTATTTT. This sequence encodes CASSAGGASTDTQYF.